This T cell receptor beta chain was observed in a study of blood T cell repertoires in COVID-19. Generated by immunoSEQ multiplex PCR, the TCRdb table keeps only in-frame clones and is missing some. This sample has roughly 300,000 clones, with roughly 83% found just once. Seattle researchers signed up patients amid active infection and tracked them longitudinally. The TCR sequence derives from a human donor with COVID-19, enrolled during active disease. The donor label of this sample is uncertain. Material: peripheral blood.

The CDR3 DNA follows: TGTGCCAGCCGAACACAGGGCCACTATGGCTACACCTTC. Translating it yields CASRTQGHYGYTF. V usage is TRBV5-4 and J usage is TRBJ1-2; tentatively, D is TRBD1 (6 bases). CDR3 length: 13 amino acids. Germline loops: CDR1 SGHNT, CDR2 YYREEE (reference sequence). The ends were cut back, 7 bases at V and 3 bases at J, with 13 bases in the middle.